This passage covers 9 T cell receptor beta chains from one sample sequenced in a study of blood T cell repertoires in COVID-19. TCRdb's table, derived via immunoSEQ multiplex PCR, lists solely in-frame clones and lacks some. The sample includes 90,000 to 100,000 clones, approximately 80% of them seen just once. Input material: peripheral blood. The receptors derive from a man between 60 and 70 years old with acute or convalescent COVID-19.

This clone appeared a single time. The chain carries TRBV6-5 and TRBJ1-1, with D possibly TRBD1 on 6 matching bases. Germline V CDR1 and CDR2: MNHEY, SVGAGI. V was shortened by 7 bases and J by 0 bases, with 12 bases between the two germline ends. The CDR3 consists of 14 residues. The CDR3 DNA reads TGTGCCAGCACCCTAACAGGGATGAACACTGAAGCTTTCTTT. It encodes CASTLTGMNTEAFF.

V gene TRBV20-1 combines with J gene TRBJ1-1, with D possibly matching TRBD1 (6 bases). Germline CDR1 and CDR2: DFQATT and SNEGSKA (reference sequence). Trimming pared 3 bases from V and 5 bases from J, leaving 19 bases between. The CDR3 sequence is 15 residues long. CDR3 DNA: TGCAGTGCTAGTGGCCCCAACAGGGTGGGGACTGAAGCTTTCTTT. This codes for CSASGPNRVGTEAFF.

The rearrangement uses TRBV2 and TRBJ2-3, with D maybe TRBD2 (7 bases). This CDR3 contains 14 residues. Trimming removed 1 base from V and 7 bases from J, with 12 bases in between. Germline-derived CDR1 and CDR2 are SNHLY and FYNNEI. The CDR3 loop is CASSEEGGGNTQYF. CDR3 DNA sequence: TGTGCCAGCAGTGAAGAGGGGGGGGGAAATACGCAGTATTTT.

The chain recombines TRBV7-2 with TRBJ1-6; possibly TRBD1 for D (6 bases). Germline V gene data show CDR1 as SGHTA and CDR2 as FQGNSA. Trimming removed 1 base from V and 8 bases from J, with 15 bases in between. This CDR3 comprises 16 residues. CDR3 sequence: CASSLVSTGRDSPLHF. The CDR3 DNA sequence: TGTGCCAGCAGCTTAGTATCAACAGGGAGGGATTCACCCCTCCACTTT.

The chain couples TRBV11-2 to TRBJ2-1; 8 bases fit TRBD2. Looked up from germline, CDR1 is SGHAT and CDR2 is FQNNGV. After removal of 1 base from V and 5 bases from J, the junction contained 7 bases not matched to a gene. This CDR3 comprises 16 residues. The CDR3 DNA is TGTGCCAGCAGCTTAGGGGTGGCGGGGGGCGACAATGAGCAGTTCTTC. This sequence encodes CASSLGVAGGDNEQFF. Based on the CDR3 plus reference TRBV11-2 and TRBJ2-1, the full variable domain is EAGVAQSPRYKIIEKRQSVAFWCNPISGHATLYWYQQILGQGPKLLIQFQNNGVVDDSQLPKDRFSAERLKGVDSTLKIQPAKLEDSAVYLCASSLGVAGGDNEQFFGPGTRLTVL.

The chain carries TRBV3-1 (or the pseudogene TRBV3-2) and TRBJ1-2; 10 nucleotides agree with TRBD1. The V gene's germline CDR1 is LGHDT and CDR2 YNNKEL (reference sequence). This CDR3 contains 16 residues. V lost 4 bases to trimming and J lost 4 bases; unmatched junction nucleotides: 9. CDR3 nucleotides: TGTGCCAGCAGCCCCCGGGACAGGGGAGTTACCTATGGCTACACCTTC. It encodes CASSPRDRGVTYGYTF.

In DNA form, the CDR3 reads TGTGCCAGCAGCCCCCTAGCGGGGGGGCCATTGAGGGAGACCCAGTACTTC. Translated: CASSPLAGGPLRETQYF. The V gene is TRBV7-8, the J gene TRBJ2-5, with TRBD2 identical over 12 bases. There are 17 residues in the CDR3. With V trimmed by 5 bases and J by 5 bases, 12 bases remained unmatched. Per germline, CDR1 SGHVS and CDR2 FQNEAQ.

The rearrangement links TRBV15 to TRBJ1-1; no clear D. Trimming took 3 bases from V and 7 from J, leaving 15 bases between them. Germline lookup yields CDR1 LNHNV and CDR2 YYDKDF (reference sequence). CDR3 length equals 14 residues. The DNA of the CDR3 is TGTGCCACCAGCAGTGAACAGAGGGAGGGTGAAGCTTTCTTT. It codes for CATSSEQREGEAFF.

This clone has only a few counts. V is TRBV10-3 and J is TRBJ2-2, with 10 bases lining up with TRBD2. This CDR3 spans 15 amino acids. The germline gives CDR1 ENHRY, CDR2 SYGVKD. The V and J ends lost 8 bases and 3 bases, in that order; junction bases with no gene match: 6. CDR3 sequence reads: CAIGSSGGHTGELFF. DNA for the CDR3: TGTGCCATCGGGTCTAGCGGGGGACACACCGGGGAGCTGTTTTTT.